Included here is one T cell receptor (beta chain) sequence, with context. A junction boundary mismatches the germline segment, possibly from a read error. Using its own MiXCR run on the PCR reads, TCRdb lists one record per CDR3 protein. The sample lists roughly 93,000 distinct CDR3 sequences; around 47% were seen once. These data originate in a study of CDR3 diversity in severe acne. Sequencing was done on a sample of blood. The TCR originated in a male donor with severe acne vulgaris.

The CDR3: CASSDPNKGYEQYF. The CDR3 DNA reads TGTGCCAGCAGTGATCCCAATAAGGGCTACGAGCAGTACTTC. The J gene is TRBJ2-7, the V gene TRBV10-3; D unclear. CDR1 ENHRY and CDR2 SYGVKD come from the germline V gene. There are 14 residues in the CDR3.